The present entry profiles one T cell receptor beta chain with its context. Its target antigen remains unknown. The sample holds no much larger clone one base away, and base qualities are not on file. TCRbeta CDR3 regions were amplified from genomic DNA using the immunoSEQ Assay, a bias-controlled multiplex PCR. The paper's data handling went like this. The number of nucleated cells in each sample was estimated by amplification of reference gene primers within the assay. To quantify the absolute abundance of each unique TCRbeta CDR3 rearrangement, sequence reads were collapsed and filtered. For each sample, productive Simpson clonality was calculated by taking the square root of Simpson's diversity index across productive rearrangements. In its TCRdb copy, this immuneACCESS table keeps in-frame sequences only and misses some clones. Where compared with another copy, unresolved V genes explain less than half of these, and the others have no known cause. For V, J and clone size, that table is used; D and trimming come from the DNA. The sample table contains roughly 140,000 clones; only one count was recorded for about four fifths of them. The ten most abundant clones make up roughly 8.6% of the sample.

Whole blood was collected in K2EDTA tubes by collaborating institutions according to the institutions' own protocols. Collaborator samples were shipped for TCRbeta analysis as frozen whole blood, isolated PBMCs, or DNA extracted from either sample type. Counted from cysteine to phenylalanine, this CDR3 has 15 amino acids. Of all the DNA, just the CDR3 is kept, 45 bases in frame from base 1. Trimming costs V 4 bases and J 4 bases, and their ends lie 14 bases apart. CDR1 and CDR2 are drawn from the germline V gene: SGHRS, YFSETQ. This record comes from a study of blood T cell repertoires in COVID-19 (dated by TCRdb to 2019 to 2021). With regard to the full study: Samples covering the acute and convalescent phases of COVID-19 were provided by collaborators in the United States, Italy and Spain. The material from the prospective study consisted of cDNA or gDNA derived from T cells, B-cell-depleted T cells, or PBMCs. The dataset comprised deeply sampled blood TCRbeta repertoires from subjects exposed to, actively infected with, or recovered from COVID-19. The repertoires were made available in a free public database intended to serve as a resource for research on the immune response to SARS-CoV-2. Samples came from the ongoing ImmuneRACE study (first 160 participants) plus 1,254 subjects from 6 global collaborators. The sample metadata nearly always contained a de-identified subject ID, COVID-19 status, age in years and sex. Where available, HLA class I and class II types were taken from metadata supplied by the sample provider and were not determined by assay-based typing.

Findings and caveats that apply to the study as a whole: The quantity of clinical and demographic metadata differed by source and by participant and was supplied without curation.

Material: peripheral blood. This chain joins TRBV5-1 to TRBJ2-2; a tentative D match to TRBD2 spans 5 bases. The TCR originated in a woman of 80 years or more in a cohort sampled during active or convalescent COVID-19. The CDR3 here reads CASSPVGVGTGELFF. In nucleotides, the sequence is TGCGCCAGCAGCCCGGTCGGGGTGGGCACCGGGGAGCTGTTTTTT.